The clone carrying this T cell receptor (beta chain) was counted once. The target antigen is unknown. These data are taken from a study of cytotoxic CD8 clonotypes in ibrutinib-treated CLL. About the research overall: Response specimens were obtained following a median treatment duration of roughly 11 months, with a range of 6 to 36. Whole-study results and caveats: Sustained-remission patients were sampled at different times than progressing patients were.

Per the germline V gene, CDR1 is KGHSH and CDR2 is LQKENI. This CDR3 spans 15 amino acids. Trimming shortened V by 1 base and J by 0 bases, and 8 bases separated the two germline ends. Repertoires were generated with immunoSEQ multiplex PCR, while TCRdb's copy carries only in-frame clones and drops some. The table has some 50,000 clones, over 55% seen once. Sequencing used PBMCs, obtained after 24 months of ibrutinib treatment. This receptor was identified in a human donor with chronic lymphocytic leukemia. The chain has TRBV18 and TRBJ2-3; D gene uncertain. The CDR3 DNA is TGTGCCAGCTCACCACGGGCGTTGAGCACAGATACGCAGTATTTT. This gives the protein CASSPRALSTDTQYF.